The entry below gives a single T cell receptor (beta chain) sequence along with its context. This clone has only one observation. The antigen it recognizes is unknown. Within one base of it there is no much larger clone, and no base qualities were kept. This record comes from a study of blood T cell repertoires in COVID-19 (dated by TCRdb to the early 2020s). With regard to the full study: The collaborator samples originated in the United States, Italy and Spain and spanned the acute and convalescent phases of COVID-19. The material from the prospective study consisted of cDNA or gDNA derived from T cells, B-cell-depleted T cells, or PBMCs. Deeply sampled blood TCRbeta repertoires from subjects exposed to, actively infected with, or recovered from COVID-19 were included in the dataset. The repertoires were released in a freely available public database intended as a resource for research on the immune response to SARS-CoV-2. Samples came from the ongoing ImmuneRACE study (first 160 participants) plus 1,254 subjects from 6 global collaborators. Sample metadata almost always included a de-identified subject ID, COVID-19 status, age in years and sex. Where available, HLA class I and class II types were taken from metadata supplied by the sample provider and were not determined by assay-based typing. The paper as a whole reports these results and caveats: How much clinical and demographic metadata was included differed by source and by participant, and the metadata was provided uncurated.

The germline V and J ends show losses of 4 bases and 10 bases respectively, and no gene match explains 3 bases of the junction. The CDR3 contains 12 residues, cysteine and phenylalanine counted. The sequence is cut down to CDR3 DNA, 36 bases in frame from base 1. CDR1 and CDR2 are read off the germline V gene as SGHAT and FQNNGV. Collaborating institutions collected whole blood in K2EDTA tubes following their own protocols. For TCRbeta analysis, collaborators shipped samples in one of three forms: frozen whole blood, isolated PBMCs, or DNA extracted from either of those sample types. TCRbeta CDR3 regions were amplified from genomic DNA using the immunoSEQ Assay, a bias-controlled multiplex PCR. The authors processed their data as follows. Within the assay, amplification of reference gene primers was used to estimate how many nucleated cells each sample contained. To quantify the absolute abundance of each unique TCRbeta CDR3 rearrangement, sequence reads were collapsed and filtered. For each sample, productive Simpson clonality was calculated by taking the square root of Simpson's diversity index across productive rearrangements. Drawn from immuneACCESS, this table holds only the in-frame rearrangements with V and J called that TCRdb kept. Clones are partly lost; checked studies trace under half to an unresolved V gene and leave the rest unexplained. Clone size and the V and J calls come from that table; the DNA yielded D and trimming. A total of about 150,000 clones appear in this sample, about 85% of them only once. About 2.4% of the sample comes from the top ten.

The sequenced material came from peripheral blood. The V and J segments used are TRBV11-2 and TRBJ2-1; 8 bases in the middle match TRBD1. The TCR sequence derives from a woman in her 70s with acute or convalescent COVID-19. The CDR3 reads CASSSRDREQFF. The DNA sequence follows: TGTGCCAGCAGCTCCCGGGACAGGGAGCAGTTCTTC.